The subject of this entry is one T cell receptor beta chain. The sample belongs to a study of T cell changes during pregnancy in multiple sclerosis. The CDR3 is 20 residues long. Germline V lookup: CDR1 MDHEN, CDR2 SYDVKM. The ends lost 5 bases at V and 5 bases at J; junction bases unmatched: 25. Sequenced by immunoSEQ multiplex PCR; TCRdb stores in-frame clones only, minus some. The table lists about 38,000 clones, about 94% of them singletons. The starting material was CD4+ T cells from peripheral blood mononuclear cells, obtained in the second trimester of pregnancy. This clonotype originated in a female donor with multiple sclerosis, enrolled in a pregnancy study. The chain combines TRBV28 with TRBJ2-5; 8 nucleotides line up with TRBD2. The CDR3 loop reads CASSASSWLAGTPYGETQYF. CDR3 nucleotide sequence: TGTGCCAGCAGTGCATCCTCCTGGCTAGCGGGCACCCCCTACGGGGAGACCCAGTACTTC.